The source of this T cell receptor beta chain is a study of T cell clones after liver transplantation. Study context: Liver transplant recipients had immunosuppression withdrawal attempted within 2 years. Three of the eight recipients were HCV-positive; the rest had non-autoimmune, non-viral transplant indications. Blood was drawn pre-transplant, before withdrawal, and after full or failed withdrawal.

Sequencing was performed with immunoSEQ multiplex PCR; in TCRdb, only in-frame clones are kept and a portion is missing. This table has some 59,000 clones, about 70% appearing once. The J segment lost 7 bases and the V segment lost 4 bases, leaving 2 bases of the junction unmatched. CDR1 and CDR2 (germline): SGHTS, YDEGEE. This CDR3 is built from 12 residues. The receptor comes from a human donor who received a liver transplant. The sequencing used CD4+ T cells from blood, collected before liver transplant. The V and J genes are TRBV5-8 and TRBJ1-5; 7 nucleotides agree with TRBD1. CDR3 DNA: TGTGCCAGCAGCCCACAGGGGCAGCCCCAGCATTTT. This codes for CASSPQGQPQHF.